This TCR beta chain was obtained from a study of memory CD4+ T cells and cytomegalovirus serostatus. Authors' analysis steps: After removing out-of-frame reads, 2,204,828 distinct TCRbeta sequences remained. Data came from immunoSEQ multiplex PCR; TCRdb stores just in-frame clones and leaves some out. D and trimming come from the DNA, and the V and J calls and clone size come from that table. The data show tens of thousands of clones, around 82% seen once. Per the germline V gene, CDR1 is SGHRS and CDR2 is YFSETQ. This CDR3 region has 14 residues. V shed 0 bases and J shed 0 bases, with 7 bases lying between them. The sort gate was single viable CD3+CD4+CD8-CD45RO+ cells for memory CD4+ T cells.

Source material: memory CD4+ T cells from blood. V usage is TRBV5-1 and J usage is TRBJ2-7, with no clear D. The clonotype comes from an adult in good health and CMV-seronegative. The CDR3: CASSLEPLSYEQYF. Written as DNA, the CDR3 is TGCGCCAGCAGCTTGGAACCCCTCTCCTACGAGCAGTACTTC.